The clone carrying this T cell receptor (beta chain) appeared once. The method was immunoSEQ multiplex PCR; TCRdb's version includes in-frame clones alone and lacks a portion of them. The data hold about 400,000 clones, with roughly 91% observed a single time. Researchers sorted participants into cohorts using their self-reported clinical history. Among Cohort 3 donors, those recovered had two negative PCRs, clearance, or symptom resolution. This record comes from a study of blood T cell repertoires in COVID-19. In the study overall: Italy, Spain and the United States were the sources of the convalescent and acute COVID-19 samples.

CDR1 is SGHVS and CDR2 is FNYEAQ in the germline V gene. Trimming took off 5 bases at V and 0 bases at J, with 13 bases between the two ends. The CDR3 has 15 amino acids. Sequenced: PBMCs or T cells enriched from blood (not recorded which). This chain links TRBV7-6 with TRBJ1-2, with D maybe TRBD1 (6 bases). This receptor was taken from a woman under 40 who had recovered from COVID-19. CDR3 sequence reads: CASSPLDSSNYGYTF. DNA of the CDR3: TGTGCCAGCAGCCCCCTGGACAGTTCTAACTATGGCTACACCTTC.